This T cell receptor beta chain was sequenced during a study of T cell repertoires in cytomegalovirus infection. Study overall: Both a matching HLA type and CMV infection were indicated by public TCR beta signatures.

Per germline, CDR1 DFQATT and CDR2 SNEGSKA (reference sequence). V gave up 0 bases and J gave up 3 bases, with 12 bases separating them. The CDR3 is 15 amino acids. Regarding this clonotype: What it binds is unknown.

TCRdb analysed the reads with MiXCR anew, one entry per CDR3 protein. The sample shows 250,000 to 300,000 distinct CDR3 sequences, around 20% of them seen only once. Study-wide findings and caveats: Clonotypes of TCR beta that were HLA-C-restricted and CMV-specific dominated the ex vivo response.

The TCR sequence derives from a human donor in good health (CMV status not recorded). Some clones in this sample may be carry-over from other donors' samples. J is TRBJ1-5 and V is TRBV20-1; a weak D match, TRBD1 (5 bases). The sample in question was cultured PBMCs, obtained from culture after CMV antigen stimulation. The CDR3 region has the DNA TGCAGTGCTAGAGAGGCGGGACTAGACAATCAGCCCCAGCATTTT. It specifies CSAREAGLDNQPQHF.